The 10 T cell receptor beta chains below all came from one sample that was sequenced in a study of technical replicates of blood from several donors. Clones were sequenced by immunoSEQ multiplex PCR, and TCRdb holds only the in-frame ones, with some missing. The table has approximately 13,000 clones, about 76% seen once. Sequenced: PBMCs. These receptors were collected from a human donor in good health.

The rearrangement joins TRBV10-2 to TRBJ2-7; tentative D call: TRBD2 (5 bases). This CDR3 has 15 amino acids. The germline gives CDR1 WSHSY, CDR2 SAAADI. V was trimmed by 6 bases and J by 4 bases, leaving 19 bases between them. The CDR3 DNA follows: TGCGCCAGCAGCCCCAAAGTGGGAGCTGGGTACGAGCAGTACTTC. The encoded protein is CASSPKVGAGYEQYF.

The chain uses TRBV7-6 and TRBJ2-7; 7 bases match TRBD2. The germline CDR1 and CDR2 sequences are SGHVS and FNYEAQ. V lost 6 bases, J lost 2 bases, and 10 bases stayed unmatched. The CDR3 has 15 amino acids. The CDR3 DNA reads as TGTGCCAGCAGGGGGGAGGGGACCCTAGCCTACGAGCAGTACTTC. Translation: CASRGEGTLAYEQYF.

CDR3 amino acids: CASSQTRLNIQYF. CDR3 nucleotide sequence: TGTGCCAGCAGCCAAACTAGATTAAACATTCAGTACTTC. The chain has TRBV21-1 and TRBJ2-4; TRBD2 is the table's D call and was not checked against the DNA. TRBV21-1 is flagged as a pseudogene. This CDR3 has 13 amino acids.

V is TRBV5-1 and J is TRBJ2-7; 13 bases map to TRBD2. V gave up 3 bases and J gave up 11 bases; unmatched junction bases: 11. Germline V gene sequence: CDR1 SGHRS, CDR2 YFSETQ. The CDR3 covers 15 residues. CDR3 region: CASSYTPGLAGMEYF. The CDR3 DNA follows: TGCGCCAGCAGCTATACTCCGGGACTAGCGGGAATGGAGTACTTC. The full variable domain, in which reference TRBV5-1 and TRBJ2-7 provide the parts outside the CDR3, is KAGVTQTPRYLIKTRGQQVTLSCSPISGHRSVSWYQQTPGQGLQFLFEYFSETQRNKGNFPGRFSGRQFSNSRSEMNVSTLELGDSALYLCASSYTPGLAGMEYFGPGTRLTVT.

The chain is built from TRBV6-5 and TRBJ2-1; possibly TRBD1 for D (6 bases). CDR1 MNHEY and CDR2 SVGAGI come from the germline V gene. V was pared by 6 bases and J by 1 base, with 13 bases between. The length of the CDR3 is 15 residues. In nucleotides, the CDR3 is TGTGCCAGCAGCCAAACAGGGACGTCCTACAATGAGCAGTTCTTC. Translated, it gives CASSQTGTSYNEQFF.

The rearrangement links TRBV28 to TRBJ2-3, with 15 bases lining up with TRBD2. V was clipped by 2 bases and J by 1 base; unmatched bases: 13. The CDR3 sequence is 21 residues long. Germline values: CDR1 MDHEN, CDR2 SYDVKM. CDR3 bases: TGTGCCAGCAGTTTAGGGGCATACGGGACTAGCGGGAGGCCCGGCACAGATACGCAGTATTTT. Encoded protein: CASSLGAYGTSGRPGTDTQYF.

The chain links TRBV15 to TRBJ2-7, with TRBD1 matching 10 bases. The CDR3 runs 16 residues. CDR1 is LNHNV and CDR2 is YYDKDF in the germline V gene (reference sequence). V lost 0 bases and J lost 1; bases outside the gene matches: 3. In DNA form, the CDR3 reads TGTGCCACCAGCAGAGATGGGACAGGGGATTCCTACGAGCAGTACTTC. Its protein product is CATSRDGTGDSYEQYF. Complete variable domain (other parts from reference TRBV15 and TRBJ2-7): DAMVIQNPRYQVTQFGKPVTLSCSQTLNHNVMYWYQQKSSQAPKLLFHYYDKDFNNEADTPDNFQSRRPNTSFCFLDIRSPGLGDTAMYLCATSRDGTGDSYEQYFGPGTRLTVT.

The DNA for the CDR3 is TGTGCCAGCAGCCTGGGACTAGCCAATGAGCAGTTCTTC. Translation: CASSLGLANEQFF. The chain recombines TRBV11-2 with TRBJ2-1; 9 nucleotides match TRBD2. Trimming at V came to 5 bases and at J to 6 bases, leaving 2 bases not matched to a gene. This CDR3 comprises 13 residues. Germline values: CDR1 SGHAT, CDR2 FQNNGV.

V and J are TRBV18 and TRBJ1-5; unclear D gene. V was trimmed by 5 bases and J by 5 bases, leaving 7 bases between them. Germline V gene lookup returns CDR1 KGHSH and CDR2 LQKENI. CDR3 length equals 12 residues. CDR3 amino acids: CASSSGDQPQHF. CDR3 in DNA: TGTGCCAGCTCATCCGGAGATCAGCCCCAGCATTTT.

The CDR3 spells CASSSSPGGNYEQYF. The CDR3 nucleotides read TGTGCCAGCAGCTCCTCTCCGGGAGGAAATTACGAGCAGTACTTC. The chain joins TRBV5-6 to TRBJ2-7; TRBD2 agrees at 7 bases. CDR1 is SGHDT, CDR2 YYEEEE, per germline. The ends lost 3 bases at V and 4 bases at J; junction bases unmatched: 10. There are 15 residues in the CDR3.